The 22 T cell receptor beta chains given below trace back to one sample, sequenced in a study of blood T cell repertoires in COVID-19. Profiled with immunoSEQ multiplex PCR; TCRdb holds only in-frame clones, not every one. The sample records approximately 60,000 clones, around 77% being singletons. Specimen: peripheral blood. The receptors were sampled from a man aged 60-69 years with acute or convalescent COVID-19.

This rearrangement joins TRBV6-4 to TRBJ2-7; 10 bases are a match to TRBD1. CDR1 is MRHNA, CDR2 SNTAGT, per germline. The CDR3 has 15 amino acids. Trimming at V came to 5 bases and at J to 4 bases, leaving 8 bases not matched to a gene. In DNA form, the CDR3 reads TGTGCCAGCAGTCCCGAGGGGACAGGGGTTTACGAGCAGTACTTC. It specifies CASSPEGTGVYEQYF.

J is TRBJ1-4 and V is TRBV18; D is unclear. Germline V gives CDR1 KGHSH, CDR2 LQKENI. V lost 6 bases and J 3 bases, leaving 14 bases between the germline ends. The length of the CDR3 is 15 residues. The CDR3 spells CASSPDYSSNEKLFF. The CDR3 bases are TGTGCCAGCTCTCCGGACTACTCTTCTAATGAAAAACTGTTTTTT.

V and J are TRBV10-2 and TRBJ2-7; D is possibly TRBD1 (6 bases). CDR1 is WSHSY, CDR2 SAAADI, per germline. The germline V and J ends were trimmed by 5 bases and 3 bases, with 23 bases remaining between them. The CDR3 has 17 residues. The CDR3 bases are TGCGCCAGCAGTAACGATGAGAGGGACAATCCTAGCTACGAGCAGTACTTC. Translation gives CASSNDERDNPSYEQYF.

The chain is built from TRBV7-2 and TRBJ2-6, with D possibly being TRBD2 (7 bases). The CDR3 has 16 amino acids. V was clipped by 2 bases and J by 3 bases, with 11 bases between them. CDR1 and CDR2 (germline): SGHTA, FQGNSA. The chain's CDR3 is CASSLRGGDGANVLTF. The CDR3 nucleotides read TGTGCCAGCAGCTTAAGGGGGGGCGATGGGGCCAACGTCCTGACTTTC.

V usage is TRBV7-2 and J usage is TRBJ1-4, with a tentative D call TRBD1 (6 bases). The CDR3 totals 14 residues. The ends were cut back, 2 bases at V and 2 bases at J, with 6 bases in the middle. Germline CDR1 SGHTA, CDR2 FQGNSA. In DNA, the CDR3 is TGTGCCAGCAGCTTACAGGGGACTAATGAAAAACTGTTTTTT. It specifies CASSLQGTNEKLFF.

The CDR3 sequence is CANKLVLEETQYF. As DNA, the CDR3 is TGTGCCAACAAACTAGTGCTGGAGGAGACCCAGTACTTC. The chain recombines TRBV21-1 with TRBJ2-5; the listed D gene, TRBD2, was not tested against the DNA. TRBV21-1 is marked as a pseudogene. This CDR3 spans 13 amino acids.

This chain links TRBV15 with TRBJ1-3; D not certain. Germline CDR1 reads LNHNV; CDR2 reads YYDKDF (reference sequence). Between the trimmed V and J ends, which lost 0 bases and 4 bases, there was a span of 4 bases. This CDR3 spans 13 amino acids. The CDR3 loop is CATSRDKGNTIYF. The CDR3 DNA follows: TGTGCCACCAGCAGAGATAAAGGAAACACCATATATTTT.

The CDR3 nucleotides read TGCGCCAGCAGCTTGCCGGGACAGCATGGCTACACCTTC. Encoded protein: CASSLPGQHGYTF. The V call is TRBV5-1, the J call TRBJ1-2, with TRBD1 identical over 7 bases. The CDR3 consists of 13 residues. From germline, CDR1 is SGHRS and CDR2 YFSETQ. The J segment lost 6 bases and the V segment lost 1 base, leaving 3 bases of the junction unmatched.

The rearrangement links TRBV9 to TRBJ1-2; TRBD1 might be the D (6 bases). With 8 bases removed from V and 6 bases from J, the gap between germline ends came to 11 bases. There are 11 residues in the CDR3. Germline CDR1 is SGDLS and CDR2 is YYNGEE. The CDR3 is CASTTGHGYTF. In DNA, the CDR3 is TGTGCCAGTACTACAGGGCATGGCTACACCTTC. The full variable domain, completed using reference TRBV9 and TRBJ1-2, is DSGVTQTPKHLITATGQRVTLRCSPRSGDLSVYWYQQSLDQGLQFLIQYYNGEERAKGNILERFSAQQFPDLHSELNLSSLELGDSALYFCASTTGHGYTFGSGTRLTVV.

V and J are TRBV6-5 and TRBJ2-5, with TRBD2 matching 10 bases. This CDR3 is 15 amino acids long. Unmatched junction bases numbered 8, after V lost 8 bases and J lost 2 bases. Germline-derived CDR1 and CDR2 are MNHEY and SVGAGI. The CDR3, as DNA: TGTGCCAGCTCAATAGCGGGGGGCATACAAGAGACCCAGTACTTC. Translated, it gives CASSIAGGIQETQYF.

The rearrangement uses TRBV5-1 and TRBJ1-2; D is possibly TRBD1 (6 bases). The CDR3 runs to 15 residues. Germline V lookup: CDR1 SGHRS, CDR2 YFSETQ. Trimming stripped 4 bases from V and 3 bases from J, with 16 bases between. This chain's CDR3 is CASSPTTGPDYGYTF. The CDR3 DNA follows: TGCGCCAGCAGCCCTACGACAGGTCCCGACTATGGCTACACCTTC.

This clone turned up a few times. The rearrangement uses TRBV29-1 and TRBJ1-1; D is perhaps TRBD1 (6 bases). Germline loops: CDR1 SQVTM, CDR2 ANQGSEA. Trimming cost V 7 bases and J 1 base, with 10 bases left between them. CDR3 length: 12 residues. The DNA of the CDR3 is TGCAGCGGACAGGAGACGAACACTGAAGCTTTCTTT. Protein product: CSGQETNTEAFF.

The chain joins TRBV7-8 to TRBJ1-4; D unresolved. The germline CDR1 and CDR2 sequences are SGHVS and FQNEAQ. The germline V and J ends were trimmed by 2 bases and 1 base, with 11 bases remaining between them. CDR3 size: 16 residues. CDR3 residues: CASSLLGGRTNEKLFF. The DNA for the CDR3 is TGTGCCAGCAGCTTACTCGGAGGAAGAACTAATGAAAAACTGTTTTTT. Full variable domain (remainder filled in from reference TRBV7-8 and TRBJ1-4): GAGVSQSPRYKVAKRGQDVALRCDPISGHVSLFWYQQALGQGPEFLTYFQNEAQLDKSGLPSDRFFAERPEGSVSTLKIQRTQQEDSAVYLCASSLLGGRTNEKLFFGSGTQLSVL.

This rearrangement joins TRBV5-1 to TRBJ2-1; D may be TRBD1 (5 bases). Trimming removed 4 bases from V and 5 bases from J, with 16 bases in between. Per germline, CDR1 SGHRS and CDR2 YFSETQ. CDR3 length equals 15 residues. DNA for the CDR3: TGCGCCAGCAGCAACCCCAGGGTATCAGACAATGAGCAGTTCTTC. It translates to CASSNPRVSDNEQFF.

A single count supports this clone. J is TRBJ1-3 and V is TRBV6-1; D gene uncertain. Germline V lookup: CDR1 MNHNS, CDR2 SASEGT. The length of the CDR3 is 15 residues. V was pared by 0 bases and J by 4 bases, with 10 bases between. CDR3 sequence (DNA): TGTGCCAGCAGTGAAGCACTAGGTCGCGGAAACACCATATATTTT. Encoded protein: CASSEALGRGNTIYF.

The genes are TRBV7-3 and TRBJ2-2; TRBD1 aligns across 9 bases. Germline assignment: CDR1 SGHTA and CDR2 FQGTGA. V lost 6 bases and J lost 2; bases outside the gene matches: 1. The CDR3 sequence is 14 residues long. The chain's CDR3 is CASRDRGNTGELFF. CDR3 DNA sequence: TGTGCCAGCAGGGACAGGGGAAACACCGGGGAGCTGTTTTTT.

Turning to this clone: This same CDR3 is encoded by further DNA sequences in the sample. The chain recombines TRBV12-3 or TRBV12-4 with TRBJ1-1; maybe TRBD1 (5 bases). The CDR3 is 12 residues long. V lost 3 bases and J 9 bases, leaving 11 bases between the germline ends. In nucleotides, the CDR3 is TGTGCCAGCAGTTTGGGGGGAGGGAAAGCTTTCTTT. It codes for CASSLGGGKAFF.

The chain combines TRBV29-1 with TRBJ2-1; D perhaps matches TRBD2 (5 bases). CDR3 size: 14 residues. The V and J ends lost 3 bases and 0 bases respectively, with 9 bases between them. Germline CDR1 SQVTM, CDR2 ANQGSEA. The CDR3 DNA follows: TGCAGCGTTGAGGAGGTCAGCTCCTACAATGAGCAGTTCTTC. Translated: CSVEEVSSYNEQFF.

This chain joins TRBV27 and TRBJ1-2, with TRBD1 matching over 8 bases. Trimming took 2 bases from V and 11 from J; bases not matched to a gene: 13. Germline assignment: CDR1 MNHEY and CDR2 SMNVEV (reference sequence). The CDR3 loop spans 15 amino acids. CDR3 loop: CASSLASDREYRYTF. CDR3 coding DNA: TGTGCCAGCAGTTTAGCCTCGGACAGGGAGTATCGATACACCTTC.

The chain employs TRBV7-3 and TRBJ1-2; a possible D gene is TRBD1 (6 bases). CDR3 size: 13 residues. CDR1 and CDR2 from the germline V gene are SGHTA and FQGTGA. Trimming shortened V by 6 bases and J by 5 bases, and 13 bases separated the two germline ends. In nucleotides, the CDR3 is TGTGCCAGCAGTATGGGGGCAGGGTATGGCTACACCTTC. This sequence encodes CASSMGAGYGYTF.

This clone was recorded a few times. The V call is TRBV19, the J call TRBJ2-3; the D is unclear. Trimming stripped 6 bases from V and 2 bases from J, with 12 bases between. Germline V gene data show CDR1 as LNHDA and CDR2 as SQIVND (reference sequence). CDR3 size: 14 residues. The CDR3 loop is CASSPTGSTDTQYF. CDR3 sequence (DNA): TGTGCCAGTAGCCCGACTGGGTCCACAGATACGCAGTATTTT.

This clone was seen only once. CDR3 protein: CSVGGGQADPYNEQFF. CDR3 coding DNA: TGCAGCGTGGGGGGGGGACAGGCTGACCCCTACAATGAGCAGTTCTTC. V is TRBV29-1 and J is TRBJ2-1; the D gene is possibly TRBD1 (8 bases). Germline V gives CDR1 SQVTM, CDR2 ANQGSEA. The CDR3 spans 16 residues. V lost 6 bases and J lost 2, with 20 bases in between.